One and the same sample provided the 24 T cell receptor beta chains below, sequenced in a study of blood T cell repertoires in COVID-19. Produced via immunoSEQ multiplex PCR; TCRdb's table is partial and in-frame only. Found here are under 200,000 clones, over 80% of them singletons; the top ten hold about 6.5%. The sample was peripheral blood. The receptors shown here come from a woman in her thirties or forties with acute or convalescent COVID-19.

This CDR3 is CASSLTGEDTEAFF. CDR3 sequence (DNA): TGCGCCAGCAGCTTGACAGGGGAGGACACTGAAGCTTTCTTT. V and J are TRBV5-1 and TRBJ1-1; 7 positions match TRBD1. V shed 1 base, J shed 3 bases, and the junction held 3 bases outside the gene matches. The CDR3 is 14 amino acids. The germline CDR1 and CDR2 sequences are SGHRS and YFSETQ.

This clone was recorded a few times. The V gene is TRBV28, the J gene TRBJ2-1, with 9 bases matching TRBD2. V gave up 7 bases and J gave up 5 bases; unmatched junction bases: 9. CDR3 length equals 15 residues. Germline V gene lookup returns CDR1 MDHEN and CDR2 SYDVKM. The CDR3 nucleotides are TGTGCCAGCACCCGGCCGGGACTAGCCGACAATGAGCAGTTCTTC. The encoded protein is CASTRPGLADNEQFF.

The chain employs TRBV28 and TRBJ2-7; 7 positions match TRBD2. Per germline, CDR1 MDHEN and CDR2 SYDVKM. The length of the CDR3 is 15 residues. The trim removed 4 bases at V and 4 bases at J, leaving 10 bases unmatched. Here the CDR3 DNA reads TGTGCCAGCAGTTCCCCCCCGGGGGGTGGGTACGAGCAGTACTTC. Residues: CASSSPPGGGYEQYF.

V gene TRBV5-6 combines with J gene TRBJ1-1, with 7 bases aligning to TRBD1. The length of the CDR3 is 16 residues. Germline CDR1 reads SGHDT; CDR2 reads YYEEEE. J lost 0 bases, V lost 3 bases, and 8 bases had no gene match. The CDR3, as DNA: TGTGCCAGCAGCTGGCAAACAGGGGCTCTGAACACTGAAGCTTTCTTT. This codes for CASSWQTGALNTEAFF. Supplemented by reference TRBV5-6 and TRBJ1-1, the full variable domain reads DAGVTQSPTHLIKTRGQQVTLRCSPKSGHDTVSWYQQALGQGPQFIFQYYEEEERQRGNFPDRFSGHQFPNYSSELNVNALLLGDSALYLCASSWQTGALNTEAFFGQGTRLTVV.

This chain joins TRBV5-1 and TRBJ2-5, with 7 bases lining up with TRBD2. From germline, CDR1 is SGHRS and CDR2 YFSETQ. The CDR3 has 13 residues. The trim removed 7 bases at V and 1 base at J, leaving 4 bases unmatched. CDR3 loop: CASERGPQETQYF. For the CDR3, the DNA is TGCGCCAGCGAGCGGGGCCCCCAAGAGACCCAGTACTTC.

In the case of this clone: Other DNA sequences in the same sample also yield this CDR3. The chain uses TRBV24-1 and TRBJ2-5, with a weak D call TRBD2 (5 bases). From germline, CDR1 is KGHDR and CDR2 SFDVKD. V was trimmed by 5 bases and J by 5 bases, leaving 5 bases between them. The CDR3 runs 11 residues. The CDR3 sequence is CATSGGETQYF. The CDR3, as DNA: TGTGCCACCAGTGGAGGGGAGACCCAGTACTTC.

The chain uses TRBV10-2 and TRBJ1-2, with TRBD1 identical over 10 bases. Trimming removed 0 bases from V and 6 bases from J; junction bases left unmatched: 4. This CDR3 is built from 15 residues. Germline CDR1 is WSHSY and CDR2 is SAAADI. The CDR3 sequence is CASSESTGGFHGYTF. DNA for the CDR3: TGCGCCAGCAGTGAGTCGACAGGGGGCTTCCATGGCTACACCTTC.

This clone was observed a few times. CDR3 region: CASSRTGDLPYGYTF. CDR3 DNA sequence: TGCGCCAGCTCCCGGACAGGGGATCTTCCGTATGGCTACACCTTC. The chain employs TRBV5-1 and TRBJ1-2, with 9 bases that match TRBD1. V shed 7 bases, J shed 5 bases, and the junction held 12 bases outside the gene matches. Germline V gene lookup returns CDR1 SGHRS and CDR2 YFSETQ. The CDR3 covers 15 residues.

The chain employs TRBV5-1 and TRBJ1-1; the D is unclear. The CDR3 contains 15 residues. V lost 1 base, J lost 0 bases, and 10 bases lay in between. Germline CDR1 SGHRS, CDR2 YFSETQ. CDR3 coding DNA: TGCGCCAGCAGCTTGCAGTCCACAATGAACACTGAAGCTTTCTTT. This sequence encodes CASSLQSTMNTEAFF.

This clone has a handful of counts. The CDR3 sequence is CAWSAGLDGYTF. In DNA, the CDR3 is TGTGCCTGGAGTGCAGGTCTTGATGGCTACACCTTC. The genes are TRBV30 and TRBJ1-2, with D uncertain. Trimming pared 1 base from V and 6 bases from J, leaving 9 bases between. Germline CDR1 GTSNPN, CDR2 SVGIG (reference sequence). CDR3 length equals 12 residues.

The rearrangement joins TRBV30 to TRBJ1-4; 7 bases are shared with TRBD1. Germline values: CDR1 GTSNPN, CDR2 SVGIG (reference sequence). V gave up 3 bases and J gave up 8 bases; unmatched junction bases: 9. CDR3 length: 14 amino acids. CDR3 nucleotides: TGTGCCTGGAGCGTCGACAGGGTGGGAGAAAAACTGTTTTTT. It codes for CAWSVDRVGEKLFF.

This chain uses TRBV30 with TRBJ2-5; no clear D. Germline loops: CDR1 GTSNPN, CDR2 SVGIG (reference sequence). The CDR3 loop spans 12 amino acids. Trimming removed 0 bases from V and 5 bases from J, with 7 bases in between. CDR3: CAWSVLEETQYF. The DNA for the CDR3 is TGTGCCTGGAGTGTACTTGAGGAGACCCAGTACTTC.

The chain has TRBV9 and TRBJ1-2; no definite D call. The germline CDR1 and CDR2 sequences are SGDLS and YYNGEE. The V gene lost 4 bases and the J gene lost 4 bases, with 14 bases spanning the gap. The CDR3 extends over 14 amino acids. CDR3: CASSPGGDLYGYTF. CDR3 bases: TGTGCCAGCAGCCCCGGCGGAGACCTCTATGGCTACACCTTC. Looking up the rest from reference TRBV9 and TRBJ1-2 gives the full variable domain: DSGVTQTPKHLITATGQRVTLRCSPRSGDLSVYWYQQSLDQGLQFLIQYYNGEERAKGNILERFSAQQFPDLHSELNLSSLELGDSALYFCASSPGGDLYGYTFGSGTRLTVV.

This clone appeared a single time. V is TRBV24-1 and J is TRBJ2-5; 12 bases are shared with TRBD1. V was clipped by 4 bases and J by 3 bases; unmatched bases: 5. Germline CDR1 KGHDR, CDR2 SFDVKD. The CDR3 covers 16 residues. The CDR3 nucleotides are TGTGCCACCAGTGAGAAGGGACAGGGGGCTGAAGAGACCCAGTACTTC. Its translation: CATSEKGQGAEETQYF.

This chain uses TRBV5-1 with TRBJ2-1; TRBD2 matches at 7 bases. Germline CDR1 and CDR2: SGHRS and YFSETQ. Losses at the gene ends were 0 bases for V and 8 bases for J; bases not matched to a gene: 5. This CDR3 is built from 14 residues. The CDR3 DNA reads as TGCGCCAGCAGCTTGGAGGGAGGGCCGCATGAGCAGTTCTTC. Translating it yields CASSLEGGPHEQFF. The complete variable domain, with remaining parts taken from reference TRBV5-1 and TRBJ2-1, reads KAGVTQTPRYLIKTRGQQVTLSCSPISGHRSVSWYQQTPGQGLQFLFEYFSETQRNKGNFPGRFSGRQFSNSRSEMNVSTLELGDSALYLCASSLEGGPHEQFFGPGTRLTVL.

This clone was observed a handful of times. V is TRBV7-9 and J is TRBJ2-2, with 9 bases matching TRBD1. The CDR3 covers 16 residues. The V gene end was trimmed by 5 bases and the J gene end by 7 bases; junction bases not matched to a gene: 11. From germline, CDR1 is SEHNR and CDR2 FQNEAQ (reference sequence). CDR3 bases: TGTGCCAGCAGCCCGCCCCTGACAGGGGGAATCGGGGAGCTGTTTTTT. It specifies CASSPPLTGGIGELFF.

The rearrangement links TRBV5-1 to TRBJ1-1, with 11 bases aligning to TRBD1. The J segment lost 4 bases and the V segment lost 7 bases, leaving 9 bases of the junction unmatched. CDR1 and CDR2 (germline): SGHRS, YFSETQ. The CDR3 runs to 15 residues. The CDR3 nucleotides read TGCGCCAGCCACCCCTTCGGGACAGGGGGCACTGAAGCTTTCTTT. As protein: CASHPFGTGGTEAFF.

The rearrangement joins TRBV6-5 to TRBJ2-3, with D perhaps TRBD2 (6 bases). Germline values: CDR1 MNHEY, CDR2 SVGAGI. V shed 6 bases and J shed 2 bases, with 9 bases lying between them. CDR3 size: 13 residues. CDR3 protein: CASRGTSTDTQYF. CDR3 DNA sequence: TGTGCCAGCAGGGGGACTTCCACAGATACGCAGTATTTT.

The V and J genes are TRBV4-1 and TRBJ2-1; 8 bases map to TRBD2. Germline V gives CDR1 MGHRA, CDR2 YSYEKL. The CDR3 runs to 17 residues. Trimming removed 3 bases from V and 2 bases from J; junction bases left unmatched: 9. Written as DNA, the CDR3 is TGCGCCAGCAGCCACGAGGTAGCGGGAAAGGCCTACAATGAGCAGTTCTTC. Its translation is CASSHEVAGKAYNEQFF.

The chain has TRBV15 and TRBJ1-3; 8 nucleotides line up with TRBD1. Trimming cost V 8 bases and J 0 bases; bases outside gene matches: 6. The CDR3 runs to 15 residues. Germline assignment: CDR1 LNHNV and CDR2 YYDKDF (reference sequence). In DNA, the CDR3 is TGTGCCACCGGGAACAGGGGGGCCTCTGGAAACACCATATATTTT. Protein: CATGNRGASGNTIYF.

The J gene is TRBJ2-7, the V gene TRBV9, with TRBD1 identical over 7 bases. The trim removed 3 bases at V and 0 bases at J, leaving 3 bases unmatched. Germline assignment: CDR1 SGDLS and CDR2 YYNGEE. The CDR3 totals 14 residues. The CDR3 DNA reads TGTGCCAGCAGCGGGGGACAGAGCTCCTACGAGCAGTACTTC. This gives the protein CASSGGQSSYEQYF.

CDR3 sequence reads: CASSQDGGGQPQHF. In DNA, the CDR3 is TGTGCCAGCAGCCAAGATGGGGGGGGCCAGCCCCAGCATTTT. The chain uses TRBV4-2 and TRBJ1-5, with D maybe TRBD1 (6 bases). Trimming stripped 0 bases from V and 7 bases from J, with 10 bases between. Germline V gene lookup returns CDR1 LGHNA and CDR2 YNFKEQ. The CDR3 consists of 14 residues.

The chain uses TRBV10-3 and TRBJ2-1, with D unresolved. This CDR3 spans 12 amino acids. With 5 bases removed from V and 10 bases from J, the gap between germline ends came to 12 bases. CDR1 is ENHRY, CDR2 SYGVKD, per germline. For the CDR3, the DNA is TGTGCCATCAGTAGTTTGGCCAGGGAGCAGTTCTTC. Its protein product is CAISSLAREQFF.

This chain joins TRBV7-3 and TRBJ2-5, with 7 bases aligning to TRBD2. Trimming cost V 3 bases and J 4 bases; bases outside gene matches: 2. This CDR3 region has 13 residues. Germline V gene data show CDR1 as SGHTA and CDR2 as FQGTGA. The CDR3 region has the DNA TGTGCCAGCAGCTTTACGGGAGGAGAGACCCAGTACTTC. Translating it yields CASSFTGGETQYF.